The 17 T cell receptor beta chains below come from one sample, sequenced in a study of human T cells and chemical hapten exposure. TCRdb fed the 5' RACE reads into MiXCR, producing one record per CDR3 protein. In the table there are about 140,000 distinct CDR3 sequences, approximately 4% of which are singletons. Extraction yielded total RNA from whole blood (unfractionated). These receptors were obtained from a female donor in good health.

This clonotype appeared many times. This rearrangement joins TRBV5-1 to TRBJ2-2; the D gene is possibly TRBD1 (6 bases). V was pared by 4 bases and J by 0 bases, with 13 bases between. Germline CDR1 SGHRS, CDR2 YFSETQ. This CDR3 has 16 residues. CDR3 sequence reads: CASSQGTWANTGELFF. The CDR3 DNA reads as TGCGCCAGCAGCCAAGGGACATGGGCGAACACCGGGGAGCTGTTTTTT. The whole variable domain, remainder taken from reference TRBV5-1 and TRBJ2-2, is KAGVTQTPRYLIKTRGQQVTLSCSPISGHRSVSWYQQTPGQGLQFLFEYFSETQRNKGNFPGRFSGRQFSNSRSEMNVSTLELGDSALYLCASSQGTWANTGELFFGEGSRLTVL.

Many counts were recorded for this clonotype. V usage is TRBV2 and J usage is TRBJ2-1; D is uncertain. Germline V lookup: CDR1 SNHLY, CDR2 FYNNEI. CDR3 size: 13 residues. Trimming stripped 8 bases from V and 7 bases from J, with 15 bases between. CDR3 DNA: TGTGCCAGCCATGACAACTCAAAGAATGAGCAGTTCTTC. Its protein is CASHDNSKNEQFF. Filled out from reference TRBV2 and TRBJ2-1, the complete variable domain reads EPEVTQTPSHQVTQMGQEVILRCVPISNHLYFYWYRQILGQKVEFLVSFYNNEISEKSEIFDDQFSVERPDGSNFTLKIRSTKLEDSAMYFCASHDNSKNEQFFGPGTRLTVL.

This chain connects TRBV3-1 to TRBJ1-6, with TRBD1 matching over 7 bases. Germline CDR1 is LGHDT and CDR2 is YNNKEL (reference sequence). The junction had 8 bases not matched to a gene; V was cut back by 0 bases and J by 9 bases. The CDR3 is 16 residues long. The CDR3, as DNA: TGTGCCAGCAGCCAAGATGACAGGGCTATTCTTTCACCCCTCCACTTT. It yields the protein CASSQDDRAILSPLHF.

This clonotype was counted ten times or more. V and J are TRBV4-1 and TRBJ2-7; the match to TRBD2 covers 7 bases. Germline V lookup: CDR1 MGHRA, CDR2 YSYEKL. The CDR3 consists of 16 residues. V was pared by 6 bases and J by 2 bases, with 13 bases of the junction left unmatched. In DNA form, the CDR3 reads TGCGCCAGCAGTCTAGGGAGGCCAGGGAGGGCCTACGAGCAGTACTTC. Translation gives CASSLGRPGRAYEQYF.

In this sample, this clonotype turned up many times. The chain combines TRBV5-1 with TRBJ1-1, with 7 bases that match TRBD1. V was pared by 0 bases and J by 7 bases, with 0 bases of the junction left unmatched. Germline CDR1 reads SGHRS; CDR2 reads YFSETQ. The CDR3 covers 12 residues. Here the CDR3 DNA reads TGCGCCAGCAGCTTGGGACAGGGTGAAGCTTTCTTT. Translating it yields CASSLGQGEAFF.

This clonotype came up a few times. The CDR3 reads CASSRWNLRTGTNYGYTF. The CDR3 DNA reads as TGTGCCAGCAGCCGTTGGAACTTGAGGACAGGTACTAACTATGGCTACACCTTC. The chain has TRBV3-1 and TRBJ1-2, with 7 bases aligning to TRBD1. V was clipped by 4 bases and J by 0 bases; unmatched bases: 14. Germline CDR1 LGHDT, CDR2 YNNKEL (reference sequence). The CDR3 is made up of 18 amino acids.

This clonotype occurred many times. The chain combines TRBV20-1 with TRBJ2-1, with a possible D match to TRBD1 (6 bases). Per the germline V gene, CDR1 is DFQATT and CDR2 is SNEGSKA (reference sequence). With 3 bases removed from V and 0 bases from J, the gap between germline ends came to 6 bases. This CDR3 is 13 amino acids long. In DNA form, the CDR3 reads TGCAGTGCTAGCAGGGGCTCCTACAATGAGCAGTTCTTC. It is translated as CSASRGSYNEQFF.

The rearrangement joins TRBV28 to TRBJ2-5; D is uncertain. The CDR3 has 13 residues. The ends were cut back, 1 base at V and 1 base at J, with 4 bases in the middle. Germline lookup yields CDR1 MDHEN and CDR2 SYDVKM. The CDR3 DNA follows: TGTGCCAGCAGTTTATTCAGCCAAGAGACCCAGTACTTC. Its translation is CASSLFSQETQYF. Based on the CDR3 plus reference TRBV28 and TRBJ2-5, the full variable domain is DVKVTQSSRYLVKRTGEKVFLECVQDMDHENMFWYRQDPGLGLRLIYFSYDVKMKEKGDIPEGYSVSREKKERFSLILESASTNQTSMYLCASSLFSQETQYFGPGTRLLVL.

There are a few counts of this clonotype. V usage is TRBV12-3 or TRBV12-4 and J usage is TRBJ1-1; perhaps TRBD1 as D (5 bases). The CDR3 sequence is 16 residues long. V was clipped by 5 bases and J by 5 bases, with 21 bases between them. The CDR3 loop reads CASSRARGAGETEAFF. DNA for the CDR3: TGTGCCAGCAGTCGCGCTCGAGGGGCGGGGGAGACTGAAGCTTTCTTT.

Ten or more counts support this clonotype. The V call is TRBV10-3, the J call TRBJ1-1; tentative D call: TRBD1 (6 bases). Trimming pared 6 bases from V and 6 bases from J, leaving 14 bases between. Germline V gene data show CDR1 as ENHRY and CDR2 as SYGVKD. This CDR3 contains 13 residues. CDR3 sequence: CAIRQQEGAEAFF. The CDR3 region has the DNA TGTGCCATCAGACAGCAAGAGGGGGCTGAAGCTTTCTTT.

At least ten counts were recorded for this clonotype. The genes are TRBV4-2 and TRBJ2-6; a possible D gene is TRBD2 (5 bases). Trimming left V 2 bases short and J 0 bases short, with 11 bases between. This CDR3 is built from 17 residues. Looked up from germline, CDR1 is LGHNA and CDR2 is YNFKEQ. CDR3 bases: TGTGCCAGCAGCCAAACGGCTAGCAGCTCTGGGGCCAACGTCCTGACTTTC. As protein: CASSQTASSSGANVLTF.

The rearrangement links TRBV12-3 or TRBV12-4 to TRBJ2-1, with 8 bases aligning to TRBD1. There are 16 residues in the CDR3. V lost 5 bases, J lost 3 bases, and 9 bases stayed unmatched. The CDR3 protein is CASSLRGTGRYNEQFF. The CDR3 DNA reads as TGTGCCAGCAGTCTGCGTGGGACAGGCCGCTACAATGAGCAGTTCTTC.

This clonotype showed up many times. The chain is built from TRBV20-1 and TRBJ1-1, with TRBD1 matching 8 bases. The V segment lost 6 bases and the J segment 0 bases; nucleotides outside the gene matches: 9. Per germline, CDR1 DFQATT and CDR2 SNEGSKA (reference sequence). The CDR3 extends over 15 amino acids. In DNA form, the CDR3 reads TGCAGTGCCGATACAGGGGGAACGATGAACACTGAAGCTTTCTTT. Translation: CSADTGGTMNTEAFF.

Ten or more counts support this clonotype. The rearrangement joins TRBV4-1 to TRBJ2-1, with D hard to call. CDR1 MGHRA and CDR2 YSYEKL come from the germline V gene. This CDR3 comprises 14 residues. V was shortened by 2 bases and J by 12 bases, with 17 bases between the two germline ends. The CDR3 DNA follows: TGCGCCAGCAGCCAACCTGGAAAGGTAGGGTGGCAGTTCTTC. This translates into CASSQPGKVGWQFF.

This clonotype was detected ten times or more. The chain couples TRBV7-9 to TRBJ1-1; unclear D gene. The CDR3 is made up of 15 amino acids. Between the trimmed V and J ends, which lost 2 bases and 1 base, there was a span of 11 bases. Germline V lookup: CDR1 SEHNR, CDR2 FQNEAQ (reference sequence). The CDR3 nucleotides are TGTGCCAGCAGCTTACGCGACGGGAAGAACACTGAAGCTTTCTTT. Its translation: CASSLRDGKNTEAFF.

This clonotype was seen repeatedly, ten times or more. The V and J genes are TRBV5-1 and TRBJ2-1; 10 positions match TRBD2. This CDR3 is built from 17 residues. Germline CDR1 SGHRS, CDR2 YFSETQ. The V gene end was trimmed by 4 bases and the J gene end by 7 bases; junction bases not matched to a gene: 14. CDR3 sequence reads: CASSPLAGTSERNEQFF. As DNA, the CDR3 is TGCGCCAGCAGCCCACTGGCCGGGACTAGCGAGAGAAATGAGCAGTTCTTC.

This clonotype was found many times. The V and J genes are TRBV5-5 and TRBJ2-3; 7 bases are a match to TRBD2. This CDR3 is built from 14 residues. CDR1 and CDR2 (germline): SGHKS, YYEKEE (reference sequence). The V gene end was trimmed by 0 bases and the J gene end by 5 bases; junction bases not matched to a gene: 3. The CDR3 sequence: CASSLEGGGDTQYF. The CDR3 nucleotides are TGTGCCAGCAGCTTGGAGGGCGGGGGAGATACGCAGTATTTT.